The rows below give T cell receptor beta chains drawn from one sample of a study of blood T cells in healthy people across ages. TCRdb reprocessed the 5' RACE reads with MiXCR, giving one entry per CDR3 protein. The repertoire holds 1 million or so distinct CDR3 sequences, with 35% to 50% as singletons. Material: blood. These receptors all stem from a woman in her fifties or sixties in good health. Both conserved end residues are trimmed from each CDR3.

TRBJ1-2	TRBV20-1	SVLRDRGSNYGYT
TRBJ2-7	TRBV28	ASSFGEGGDPYEQY
TRBJ2-1	TRBV20-1	SARIVAGYNEQF
TRBJ2-1	TRBV5-1	AGRLAGSYNEQF
TRBJ1-2	TRBV15	ATSREGRLYGYT
TRBJ2-7	TRBV9	ASSVTGGLGEQY
TRBJ2-1	TRBV29-1	SVEDRVDSYNEQF
TRBJ2-7	TRBV20-1	SATPWSFGNCEQY
TRBJ2-5	TRBV29-1	SVRPKETQY
TRBJ2-5	TRBV24-1	ATSGRLPAEVQETQY
TRBJ2-6	TRBV9	ASRLRGGTSSGANVLT
TRBJ1-2	TRBV20-1	SARGFQGAGPAGYT
TRBJ2-7	TRBV2	ASSVLPSGDEQY
TRBJ1-6	TRBV3-1	ASSPARDRNSPLH
.	TRBV27	ASSSSTITSRERYEQY
TRBJ2-5	TRBV20-1	SALDFDRGAETQY
TRBJ2-5	TRBV2	ASSELGGSKETQY
TRBJ1-4	TRBV27	ASSPGDRGFEKLF
TRBJ1-5	TRBV6-6	ASSYGRGLQPQH
TRBJ1-4	TRBV4-2	ASSQGSRQGGEKLF
TRBJ2-7	TRBV20-1	SASPQGSYEQY
TRBJ2-7	TRBV9	ASSPLPGGAKY